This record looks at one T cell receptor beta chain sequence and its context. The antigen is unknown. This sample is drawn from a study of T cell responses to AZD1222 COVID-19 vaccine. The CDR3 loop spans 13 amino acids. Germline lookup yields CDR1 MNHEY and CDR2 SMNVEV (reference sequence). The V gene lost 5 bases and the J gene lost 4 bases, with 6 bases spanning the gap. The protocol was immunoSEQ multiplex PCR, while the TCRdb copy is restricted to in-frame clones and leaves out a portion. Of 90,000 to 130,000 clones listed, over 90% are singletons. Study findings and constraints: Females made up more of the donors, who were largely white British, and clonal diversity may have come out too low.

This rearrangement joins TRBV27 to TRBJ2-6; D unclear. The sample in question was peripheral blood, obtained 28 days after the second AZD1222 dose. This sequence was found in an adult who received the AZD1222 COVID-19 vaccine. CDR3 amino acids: CASSHGGANVLTF. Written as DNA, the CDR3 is TGTGCCAGCAGTCATGGCGGGGCCAACGTCCTGACTTTC.